Presented here are 26 T cell receptor beta chains from one specimen sequenced in a study of T cell clonality in common variable immunodeficiency. Points from the study as a whole: In common variable immunodeficiency, TCR beta chains reportedly carried fewer deletions and N-nucleotide insertions.

The antigens these receptors bind are not known. Sequencing used immunoSEQ multiplex PCR; TCRdb keeps in-frame clones, though not all of them. The data show more than 20,000 clones, with none appearing a single time. The sample consisted of peripheral blood mononuclear cells. Source of these receptors: a human donor with common variable immunodeficiency.

This clone was counted many times. Sequencing ends 3 residues short of the CDR3 end; the germline J gene provides the rest. This sequence joins TRBV6-2 or TRBV6-3 and TRBJ1-4; 7 nucleotides agree with TRBD1. V shed 9 bases and J 8 bases; nucleotides not matched to a gene: 15. In germline, CDR1 is MNHEY, CDR2 SVGEGT. The CDR3 contains 15 residues. Incomplete CDR3 DNA: TGTGCCAGGGCCCAAAACAGGGGAATTGACGAAAAA. Protein product: CARAQNRGIDEK. The complete CDR3 sequence is CARAQNRGIDEKLFF.

This clone was seen many times. Read data end 3 residues before the CDR3 end; the end is taken from the germline J gene. This sequence joins TRBV5-1 and TRBJ2-5; a weak D match, TRBD2 (6 bases). The germline V and J ends were trimmed by 0 bases and 5 bases, with 14 bases remaining between them. CDR3 length equals 15 residues. In germline, CDR1 is SGHRS, CDR2 YFSETQ. CDR3 in amino acids: CASSLAETSVETQYF. The DNA read from the CDR3 is TGCGCCAGCAGCTTGGCCGAGACTAGTGTCGAGACC. The full variable domain, rest sourced from reference TRBV5-1 and TRBJ2-5, is KAGVTQTPRYLIKTRGQQVTLSCSPISGHRSVSWYQQTPGQGLQFLFEYFSETQRNKGNFPGRFSGRQFSNSRSEMNVSTLELGDSALYLCASSLAETSVETQYFGPGTRLLVL.

This clone showed up many times. Read coverage stops 3 residues before the CDR3 terminus; the germline J gene supplies the remainder. V and J are TRBV7-2 and TRBJ2-1, with D unresolved. This CDR3 comprises 13 residues. V lost 5 bases and J lost 6, with 11 bases in between. The V gene's germline CDR1 is SGHTA and CDR2 FQGNSA. The sequenced CDR3 bases are TGTGCCAGCAGCCCAGATAGGGTCAATGAG. Translated: CASSPDRVNE. The CDR3 as a whole reads CASSPDRVNEQFF.

As to this clone: The sequence runs out 3 residues before the end of the CDR3; the remainder is reconstructed from the germline J gene. The rearrangement joins TRBV19 to TRBJ1-5; a possible D gene is TRBD1 (5 bases). CDR1 is LNHDA and CDR2 is SQIVND in the germline V gene (reference sequence). Trimming removed 4 bases at V and 6 bases at J, with 10 bases between. This CDR3 comprises 13 residues. CDR3 DNA, as far as it was read: TGTGCCAGTAGTAGTGCGGGGGTTCAGCCC. As protein: CASSSAGVQP. The full CDR3 is CASSSAGVQPQHF.

In its sample, this clone was seen many times. The read finishes 3 residues shy of the CDR3 end, and the germline J gene is used to complete it. This chain joins TRBV28 and TRBJ2-3; 9 nucleotides align to TRBD1. CDR3 length: 14 residues. Germline values: CDR1 MDHEN, CDR2 SYDVKM. The V gene end was trimmed by 5 bases and the J gene end by 3 bases; junction bases not matched to a gene: 3. The covered CDR3 bases are TGTGCCAGCAGTGGGGGACAGGGAACAGATACG. It specifies CASSGGQGTDT. The whole CDR3 reads CASSGGQGTDTQYF.

This clone was observed many times. The DNA read from the CDR3 is TGTGCCAGCAGTTTAGACAGTCGCACTGAA. This encodes CASSLDSRTE. From start to end, the CDR3 is CASSLDSRTEAFF. The V call is TRBV6-4, the J call TRBJ1-1, with TRBD1 as a possible D gene (5 bases). The CDR3 is cut off 3 residues early in the read; its end comes from the germline J gene. This CDR3 comprises 13 residues. CDR1 is MRHNA, CDR2 SNTAGT, per germline. The V end lost 5 bases, the J end lost 4 bases, and 11 bases lay between the germline ends.

Remarks on this clone: The read terminates 3 residues ahead of where the CDR3 ends, so the germline J gene completes it. The rearrangement links TRBV20-1 to TRBJ1-1; D is unresolved. V lost 6 bases and J lost 5, with 22 bases in between. The CDR3 loop spans 15 amino acids. Germline V gives CDR1 DFQATT, CDR2 SNEGSKA (reference sequence). CDR3 sequence reads: CSAREGAGYGTEAFF. The CDR3 DNA, read in part, is TGCAGTGCGAGGGAGGGCGCGGGGTATGGAACTGAA.

This clone appeared many times. With the read ending 3 residues before the CDR3 end, the germline J gene is used to fill in that end. V is TRBV6-2 or TRBV6-3 and J is TRBJ1-1; 7 bases map to TRBD1. Looked up from germline, CDR1 is MNHEY and CDR2 is SVGEGT. The CDR3 runs to 16 residues. V was pared by 0 bases and J by 5 bases, with 9 bases of the junction left unmatched. The DNA read from the CDR3 is TGTGCCAGCAGTTACTCAGGCCGAGGCAGGGGGACTGAA. Translated, it gives CASSYSGRGRGTE. The entire CDR3 protein reads CASSYSGRGRGTEAFF.

This clone was counted ten times or more. The read finishes 3 residues shy of the CDR3 end, and the germline J gene is used to complete it. The V gene is TRBV18, the J gene TRBJ1-5, with unresolved D. The V and J ends lost 3 bases and 4 bases respectively, with 7 bases between them. Germline CDR1 and CDR2: KGHSH and LQKENI. The CDR3 consists of 13 residues. CDR3 DNA (partial): TGTGCCAGCTCACCTAAAGGGAATCAGCCC. Translated, it gives CASSPKGNQP. In full, the CDR3 reads CASSPKGNQPQHF.

This clone was recorded many times. The CDR3 is cut off 3 residues early in the read; its end comes from the germline J gene. This chain uses TRBV19 with TRBJ2-2; D may be TRBD2 (6 bases). The CDR3 is 16 residues long. Germline V CDR1 and CDR2: LNHDA, SQIVND (reference sequence). Trimming took off 3 bases at V and 0 bases at J, with 11 bases between the two ends. The CDR3 sequence is CASSMLGTSNTGELFF. The sequenced CDR3 bases are TGTGCCAGTAGTATGTTGGGGACTTCGAACACCGGGGAG. Variable domain in full (rest from reference TRBV19 and TRBJ2-2): DGGITQSPKYLFRKEGQNVTLSCEQNLNHDAMYWYRQDPGQGLRLIYYSQIVNDFQKGDIAEGYSVSREKKESFPLTVTSAQKNPTAFYLCASSMLGTSNTGELFFGEGSRLTVL.

This clone was counted at least ten times. Mismatch with germline at one junction end may stem from a read error. The CDR3 end is not reached by the read, which stops 3 residues before it; the germline J gene fills it in. The chain recombines TRBV4-2 with TRBJ1-2; TRBD1 might be the D (5 bases). The CDR3 spans 16 residues. CDR1 and CDR2 from the germline V gene are LGHNA and YNFKEQ. The CDR3 bases that were read are TGCGCCAGCAGCCAGGAGGGGCAGGCGCGTCAGGATGGC. It yields the protein CASSQEGQARQDG. The entire CDR3 protein is CASSQEGQARQDGYTF.

This clone was recorded a few times. The DNA ends 3 residues before the CDR3 does, and the rest of the CDR3 is filled in from the germline J gene. The genes are TRBV19 and TRBJ1-2; D may be TRBD1 (5 bases). CDR3 length: 12 amino acids. Germline V CDR1 and CDR2: LNHDA, SQIVND (reference sequence). Trimming took off 5 bases at V and 3 bases at J, with 7 bases between the two ends. The covered CDR3 bases are TGTGCCAGTAGTTCAGGGTACTATGGC. Protein product: CASSSGYYG. The complete CDR3 reads CASSSGYYGYTF.

Ten or more counts support this clone. The read ends 3 residues shy of where the CDR3 ends; the end is completed using the germline J gene. The V gene is TRBV18, the J gene TRBJ2-4; 12 nucleotides agree with TRBD1. Unmatched junction bases numbered 6, after V lost 6 bases and J lost 6 bases. Germline loops: CDR1 KGHSH, CDR2 LQKENI. The CDR3 runs 15 residues. CDR3 DNA (partial): TGTGCCAGCTCGTCGGGGACAGGGGGCGCAAACATT. This sequence encodes CASSSGTGGANI. The complete CDR3 sequence is CASSSGTGGANIQYF.

At least ten counts were recorded for this clone. The sequenced fragment ends 3 residues before the CDR3 boundary, so the rest is inferred from the germline J gene. The chain recombines TRBV7-2 with TRBJ2-1; D is possibly TRBD2 (6 bases). The V end was cut by 4 bases, the J end by 9 bases, with 19 bases between. CDR3 size: 15 residues. CDR1 SGHTA and CDR2 FQGNSA come from the germline V gene. The CDR3 sequence: CASSYERATTSEQFF. The DNA read from the CDR3 is TGTGCCAGCAGCTATGAGCGGGCCACTACGTCTGAG.

This clone has ten or more counts. The CDR3 bases that were read are TGTGCCAGCTCACCAACGACAGATCAGCCC. Amino acids: CASSPTTDQP. Given in full, the CDR3 is CASSPTTDQPQHF. The genes are TRBV18 and TRBJ1-5, with D perhaps TRBD1 (5 bases). The read falls 3 residues short of the CDR3 end, and the missing part is taken from the germline J gene. The germline V and J ends were trimmed by 2 bases and 5 bases, with 7 bases remaining between them. Per germline, CDR1 KGHSH and CDR2 LQKENI. This CDR3 spans 13 amino acids.

This clone was observed many times. The observed sequence ends 3 residues before the CDR3 terminus, with the missing tail filled in from the germline J gene. The chain links TRBV5-1 to TRBJ2-7, with D possibly being TRBD2 (6 bases). The CDR3 consists of 14 residues. V gave up 2 bases and J gave up 5 bases, with 14 bases separating them. Germline V gene data show CDR1 as SGHRS and CDR2 as YFSETQ. The DNA read from the CDR3 is TGCGCCAGCAGCTTCCGGGACGGGGGAGACGAG. Its translation: CASSFRDGGDE. The full CDR3 protein is CASSFRDGGDEQYF.

This clone was seen ten or more times. From the germline J gene comes the end of the CDR3, since the read stops 3 residues before it. V usage is TRBV10-3 and J usage is TRBJ1-5; 9 bases match TRBD1. V dropped 3 bases and J dropped 2; count of bases not matched to a gene: 2. The CDR3 has 15 amino acids. Germline CDR1 ENHRY, CDR2 SYGVKD. The part of the CDR3 DNA that was read is TGTGCCATCAGTGACTGGACAGGGGGCAATCAGCCC. Translated: CAISDWTGGNQP. Given in full, the CDR3 is CAISDWTGGNQPQHF.

Points on this clone: The read ends 3 residues early relative to the CDR3; the germline J gene fills the gap. The chain joins TRBV10-3 to TRBJ2-1; TRBD2 matches at 13 bases. Germline CDR1 is ENHRY and CDR2 is SYGVKD. This CDR3 has 18 residues. The ends lost 0 bases at V and 5 bases at J; junction bases unmatched: 7. The CDR3 loop is CAISESGLAGVPDNEQFF. The CDR3 DNA, read in part, is TGTGCCATCAGTGAGTCCGGACTAGCGGGAGTTCCGGACAATGAG.

This clone appeared many times. The read terminates 3 residues ahead of where the CDR3 ends, so the germline J gene completes it. This chain links TRBV20-1 with TRBJ2-7; 14 bases are shared with TRBD2. Unmatched junction bases numbered 5, after V lost 1 base and J lost 6 bases. The CDR3 extends over 15 amino acids. CDR1 is DFQATT, CDR2 SNEGSKA, per germline (reference sequence). The sequenced CDR3 bases are TGCAGTGCTAGAGGGACTAGCGGGAGGCAAGGCGAG. Translation gives CSARGTSGRQGE. The full CDR3 reads CSARGTSGRQGEQYF.

This clone was found many times. The read halts 3 residues ahead of the CDR3 end, with the missing end drawn from the germline J gene. The J gene is TRBJ2-1, the V gene TRBV5-6, with 8 bases fitting TRBD1. The germline gives CDR1 SGHDT, CDR2 YYEEEE. The CDR3 runs 13 residues. After removal of 0 bases from V and 8 bases from J, the junction contained 1 base not matched to a gene. The sequenced part of the CDR3 DNA is TGTGCCAGCAGCTTGGCAGGGGGCTATGAG. The encoded protein is CASSLAGGYE. The CDR3 reads in full as CASSLAGGYEQFF.

This clone appeared many times. Coverage ceases 3 residues before the CDR3 finishes, and the germline J gene fills in the end. The rearrangement uses TRBV7-3 and TRBJ2-3; TRBD2 matches at 9 bases. After removal of 5 bases from V and 3 bases from J, the junction contained 6 bases not matched to a gene. The CDR3 runs to 15 residues. Germline CDR1 SGHTA, CDR2 FQGTGA. The CDR3 loop is CASSNSGRGTDTQYF. The CDR3 bases that were read are TGTGCCAGCAGCAATAGCGGGAGAGGGACAGATACG.

Ten or more counts support this clone. The missing CDR3 end, 3 residues past where the read stops, is filled in from the germline J gene. This rearrangement joins TRBV20-1 to TRBJ1-2, with a possible D match to TRBD1 (6 bases). CDR1 DFQATT and CDR2 SNEGSKA come from the germline V gene (reference sequence). V shed 3 bases and J shed 5 bases, with 13 bases lying between them. The CDR3 spans 13 residues. The CDR3 here is CSASAQGKYGYTF. The sequenced CDR3 bases are TGCAGTGCTAGCGCCCAGGGGAAATATGGC.

The sample holds many counts of this clone. The read gets to within 3 residues of the CDR3 end, and the germline J gene fills in the rest. The chain has TRBV6-2 or TRBV6-3 and TRBJ2-7; TRBD1 aligns across 10 bases. There are 15 residues in the CDR3. Trimming took 6 bases from V and 4 from J; bases not matched to a gene: 9. Germline V gives CDR1 MNHEY, CDR2 SVGEGT. This chain's CDR3 is CASRATGGAVYEQYF. CDR3 bases read: TGTGCCAGCAGGGCGACAGGGGGCGCGGTATACGAG.

This clone occurred many times. The sequenced fragment ends 3 residues before the CDR3 boundary, so the rest is inferred from the germline J gene. V usage is TRBV30 and J usage is TRBJ1-1; 9 nucleotides agree with TRBD1. Trimming took 5 bases from V and 4 from J; bases not matched to a gene: 11. The CDR3 runs to 15 residues. The germline gives CDR1 GTSNPN, CDR2 SVGIG (reference sequence). The part of the CDR3 DNA that was read is TGTGCCTGGGATACAGGGGGCGGGCCGACCACTGAA. Translating it yields CAWDTGGGPTTE. In full, the CDR3 reads CAWDTGGGPTTEAFF.

This clone was detected only a few times. Sequencing ends 3 residues short of the CDR3 end; the germline J gene provides the rest. The chain has TRBV7-2 and TRBJ2-7; D gene ambiguous. V lost 2 bases and J lost 1, with 6 bases in between. In germline, CDR1 is SGHTA, CDR2 FQGNSA. The length of the CDR3 is 13 residues. The part of the CDR3 DNA that was read is TGTGCCAGCAGCTTAAAAGGGTCCTACGAG. It is translated as CASSLKGSYE. The full CDR3 reads CASSLKGSYEQYF.

The table lists this clone with many counts. The CDR3 end falls 3 residues outside the read, so it is completed with the germline J gene. The gene calls are TRBV28 and TRBJ1-2; maybe TRBD1 (6 bases). The CDR3 has 12 amino acids. Germline V gene data show CDR1 as MDHEN and CDR2 as SYDVKM. Trimming removed 10 bases from V and 4 bases from J, with 13 bases in between. The CDR3 sequence is CATKGTLYGYTF. The CDR3 DNA, read in part, is TGTGCCACCAAGGGGACACTCTATGGC.